This TCR beta chain was identified during a study of T cells in Graves' hyperthyroidism and ophthalmopathy. This clonotype appeared many times. Template material for amplifying TCR beta CDR3 regions consisted of RNA transcripts. During a first-round RT-PCR of the TCR CDR3, the HTBI primer set was used. TCRdb re-derived calls from the multiplex PCR reads in MiXCR, one entry per CDR3 protein. The sample lists about 410,000 distinct CDR3 sequences; about 14% were seen once. The TCR was taken from a woman aged 25 to 39 with Graves' ophthalmopathy. Material for sequencing was blood.

This CDR3 reads CASSIKGVRNQPQHF. The CDR3 region has the DNA TGTGCCAGCAGTATAAAGGGGGTGCGCAATCAGCCCCAGCATTTT. This chain uses TRBV28 with TRBJ1-5; TRBD1 is a possible D gene (6 bases). The CDR3 runs 15 residues. Deletions cut 5 bases from V and 2 bases from J, with 13 bases between. Germline CDR1 and CDR2: MDHEN and SYDVKM. The full variable domain, completed using reference TRBV28 and TRBJ1-5, is DVKVTQSSRYLVKRTGEKVFLECVQDMDHENMFWYRQDPGLGLRLIYFSYDVKMKEKGDIPEGYSVSREKKERFSLILESASTNQTSMYLCASSIKGVRNQPQHFGDGTRLSIL.